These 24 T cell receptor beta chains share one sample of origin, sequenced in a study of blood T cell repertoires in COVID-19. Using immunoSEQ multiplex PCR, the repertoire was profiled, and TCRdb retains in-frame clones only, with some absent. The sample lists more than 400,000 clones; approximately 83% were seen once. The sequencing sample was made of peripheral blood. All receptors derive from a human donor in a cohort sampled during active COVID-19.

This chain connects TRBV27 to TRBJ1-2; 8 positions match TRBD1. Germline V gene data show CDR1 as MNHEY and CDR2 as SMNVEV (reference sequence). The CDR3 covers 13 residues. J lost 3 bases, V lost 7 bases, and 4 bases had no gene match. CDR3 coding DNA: TGTGCCAGCACCGGACAGGGAGACTATGGCTACACCTTC. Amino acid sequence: CASTGQGDYGYTF.

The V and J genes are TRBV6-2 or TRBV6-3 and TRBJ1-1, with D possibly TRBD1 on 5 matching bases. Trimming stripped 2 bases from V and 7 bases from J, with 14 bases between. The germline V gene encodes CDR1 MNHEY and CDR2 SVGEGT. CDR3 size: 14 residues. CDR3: CASSYQGGLIEAFF. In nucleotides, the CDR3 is TGTGCCAGCAGTTACCAGGGTGGATTAATTGAAGCTTTCTTT.

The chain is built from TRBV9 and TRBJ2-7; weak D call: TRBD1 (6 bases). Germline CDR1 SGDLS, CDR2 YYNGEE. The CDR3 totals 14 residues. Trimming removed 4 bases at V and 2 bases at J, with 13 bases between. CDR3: CASSPTTGTYEQYF. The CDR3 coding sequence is TGTGCCAGCAGCCCAACCACAGGGACCTACGAGCAGTACTTC.

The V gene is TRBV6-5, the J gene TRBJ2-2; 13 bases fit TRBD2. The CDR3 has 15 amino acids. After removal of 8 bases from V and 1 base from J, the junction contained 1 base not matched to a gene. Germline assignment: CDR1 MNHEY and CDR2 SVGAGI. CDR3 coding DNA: TGTGCCAGCGGACTAGCGGGAGTGAACACCGGGGAGCTGTTTTTT. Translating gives CASGLAGVNTGELFF.

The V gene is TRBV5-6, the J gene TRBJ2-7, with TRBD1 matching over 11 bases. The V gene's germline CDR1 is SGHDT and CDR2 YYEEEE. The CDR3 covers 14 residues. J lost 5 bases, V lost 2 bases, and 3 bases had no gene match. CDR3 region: CASSFGQGADEQYF. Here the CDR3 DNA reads TGTGCCAGCAGCTTTGGACAGGGGGCTGACGAGCAGTACTTC.

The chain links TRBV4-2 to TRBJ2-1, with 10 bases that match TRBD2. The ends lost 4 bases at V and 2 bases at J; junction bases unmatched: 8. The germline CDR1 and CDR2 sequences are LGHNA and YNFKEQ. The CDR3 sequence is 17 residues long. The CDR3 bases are TGTGCCAGCAGCCCCGTCCTAGCGGGAGCCACCTACAATGAGCAGTTCTTC. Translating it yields CASSPVLAGATYNEQFF.

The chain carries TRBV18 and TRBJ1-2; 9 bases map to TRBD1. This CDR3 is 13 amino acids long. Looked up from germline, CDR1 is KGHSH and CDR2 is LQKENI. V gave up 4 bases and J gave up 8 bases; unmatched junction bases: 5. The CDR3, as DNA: TGTGCCAGCTCACTTCGACAGGGGGAGGGCTACACCTTC. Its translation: CASSLRQGEGYTF.

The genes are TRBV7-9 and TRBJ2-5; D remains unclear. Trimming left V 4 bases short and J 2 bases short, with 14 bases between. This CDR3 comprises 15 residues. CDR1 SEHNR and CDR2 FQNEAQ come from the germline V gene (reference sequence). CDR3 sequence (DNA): TGTGCCAGCAGCTCCCCCCGGTTTAAACAAGAGACCCAGTACTTC. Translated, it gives CASSSPRFKQETQYF.

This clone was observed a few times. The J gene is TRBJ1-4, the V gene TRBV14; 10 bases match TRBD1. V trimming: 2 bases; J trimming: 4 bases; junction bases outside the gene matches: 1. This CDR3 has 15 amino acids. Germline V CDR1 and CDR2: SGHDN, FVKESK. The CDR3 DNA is TGTGCCAGCAGCCAATGGGACAGGGGTAATGAAAAACTGTTTTTT. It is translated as CASSQWDRGNEKLFF.

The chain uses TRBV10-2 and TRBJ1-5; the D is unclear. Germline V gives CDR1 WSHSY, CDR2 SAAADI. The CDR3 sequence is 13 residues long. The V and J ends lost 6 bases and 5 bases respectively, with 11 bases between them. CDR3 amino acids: CASRMRSDQPQHF. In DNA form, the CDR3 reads TGCGCCAGCAGAATGCGTAGTGATCAGCCCCAGCATTTT.

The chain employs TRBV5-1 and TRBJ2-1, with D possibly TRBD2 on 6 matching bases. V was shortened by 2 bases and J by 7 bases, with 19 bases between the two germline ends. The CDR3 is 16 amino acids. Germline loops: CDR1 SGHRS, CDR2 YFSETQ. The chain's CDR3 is CASSFRFLTGANEQFF. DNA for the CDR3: TGCGCCAGCAGCTTCCGTTTTCTAACGGGAGCTAATGAGCAGTTCTTC.

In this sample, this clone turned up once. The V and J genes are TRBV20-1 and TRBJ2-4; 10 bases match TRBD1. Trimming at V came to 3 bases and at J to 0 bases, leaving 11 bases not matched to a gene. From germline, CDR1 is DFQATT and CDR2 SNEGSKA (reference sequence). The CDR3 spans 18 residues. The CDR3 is CSASHRDRGLLAKNIQYF. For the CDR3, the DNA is TGCAGTGCTAGTCACCGGGACAGGGGTTTACTAGCCAAAAACATTCAGTACTTC.

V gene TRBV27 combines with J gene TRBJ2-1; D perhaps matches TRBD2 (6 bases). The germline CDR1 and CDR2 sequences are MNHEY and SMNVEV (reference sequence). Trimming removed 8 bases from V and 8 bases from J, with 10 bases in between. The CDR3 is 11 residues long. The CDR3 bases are TGTGCCAGCGGGAGGACTGATGAGCAGTTCTTC. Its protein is CASGRTDEQFF.

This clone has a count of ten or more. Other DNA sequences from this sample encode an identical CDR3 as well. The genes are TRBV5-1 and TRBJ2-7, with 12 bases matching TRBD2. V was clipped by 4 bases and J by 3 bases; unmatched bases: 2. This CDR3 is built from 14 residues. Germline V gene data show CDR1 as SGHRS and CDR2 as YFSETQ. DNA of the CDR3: TGCGCCAGCAGCCCGACTAGCGGGAGCTACGAGCAGTACTTC. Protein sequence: CASSPTSGSYEQYF.

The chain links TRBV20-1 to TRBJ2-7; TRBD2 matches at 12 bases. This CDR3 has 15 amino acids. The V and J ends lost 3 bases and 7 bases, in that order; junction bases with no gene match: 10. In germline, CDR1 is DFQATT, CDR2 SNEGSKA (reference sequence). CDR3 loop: CSASKTSGSSEEQYF. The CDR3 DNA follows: TGCAGTGCTAGTAAGACTAGCGGGAGCTCGGAAGAGCAGTACTTC.

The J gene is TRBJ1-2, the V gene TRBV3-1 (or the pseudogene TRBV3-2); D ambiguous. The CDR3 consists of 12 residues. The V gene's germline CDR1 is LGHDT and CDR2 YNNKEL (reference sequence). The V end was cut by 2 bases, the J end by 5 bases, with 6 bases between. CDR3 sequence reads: CASSQSQYGYTF. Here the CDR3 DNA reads TGTGCCAGCAGCCAAAGTCAGTATGGCTACACCTTC.

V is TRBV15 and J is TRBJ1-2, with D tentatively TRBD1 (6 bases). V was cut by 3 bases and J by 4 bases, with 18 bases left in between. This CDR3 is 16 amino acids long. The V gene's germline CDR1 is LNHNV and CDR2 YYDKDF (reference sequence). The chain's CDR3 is CATSRINLGQSYGYTF. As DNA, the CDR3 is TGTGCCACCAGCAGGATTAATTTAGGACAGAGCTATGGCTACACCTTC.

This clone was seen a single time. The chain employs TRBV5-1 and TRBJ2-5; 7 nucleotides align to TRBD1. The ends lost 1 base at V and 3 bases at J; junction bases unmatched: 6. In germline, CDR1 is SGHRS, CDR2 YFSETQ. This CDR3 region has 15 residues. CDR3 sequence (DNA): TGCGCCAGCAGCTTGACCGGGACAGCCGAAGAGACCCAGTACTTC. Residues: CASSLTGTAEETQYF.

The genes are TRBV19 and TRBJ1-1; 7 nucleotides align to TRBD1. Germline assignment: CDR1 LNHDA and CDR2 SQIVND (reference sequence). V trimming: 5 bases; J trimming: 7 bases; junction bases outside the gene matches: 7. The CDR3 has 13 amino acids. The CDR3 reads CASSATGRSEAFF. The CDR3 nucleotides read TGTGCCAGTAGTGCGACAGGGCGAAGTGAAGCTTTCTTT. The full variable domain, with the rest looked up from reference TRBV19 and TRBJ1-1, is DGGITQSPKYLFRKEGQNVTLSCEQNLNHDAMYWYRQDPGQGLRLIYYSQIVNDFQKGDIAEGYSVSREKKESFPLTVTSAQKNPTAFYLCASSATGRSEAFFGQGTRLTVV.

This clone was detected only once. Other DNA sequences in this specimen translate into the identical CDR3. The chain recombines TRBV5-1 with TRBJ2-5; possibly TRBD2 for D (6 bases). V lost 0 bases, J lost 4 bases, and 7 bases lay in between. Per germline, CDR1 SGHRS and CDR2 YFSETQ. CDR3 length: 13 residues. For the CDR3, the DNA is TGCGCCAGCAGCTTGGCCGGGAGAGAGACCCAGTACTTC. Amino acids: CASSLAGRETQYF.

DNA for the CDR3: TGCAGCGTTGAAGATACAGCGGGAGACAATGAGCAGTTCTTC. Protein sequence: CSVEDTAGDNEQFF. The J gene is TRBJ2-1, the V gene TRBV29-1; TRBD2 aligns across 8 bases. This CDR3 region has 14 residues. CDR1 and CDR2 (germline): SQVTM, ANQGSEA. V shed 0 bases and J 5 bases; nucleotides not matched to a gene: 3.

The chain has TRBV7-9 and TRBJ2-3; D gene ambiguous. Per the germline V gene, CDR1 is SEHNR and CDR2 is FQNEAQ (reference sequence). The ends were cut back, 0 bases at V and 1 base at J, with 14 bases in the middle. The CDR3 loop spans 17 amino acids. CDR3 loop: CASSLAAPIEGTDTQYF. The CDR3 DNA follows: TGTGCCAGCAGCTTAGCGGCCCCAATAGAGGGCACAGATACGCAGTATTTT. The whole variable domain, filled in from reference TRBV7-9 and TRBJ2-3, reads DTGVSQNPRHKITKRGQNVTFRCDPISEHNRLYWYRQTLGQGPEFLTYFQNEAQLEKSRLLSDRFSAERPKGSFSTLEIQRTEQGDSAMYLCASSLAAPIEGTDTQYFGPGTRLTVL.

The CDR3 spells CASSPSIRTDTQYF. For the CDR3, the DNA is TGCGCCAGCAGCCCTTCCATCAGGACAGATACGCAGTATTTT. The rearrangement joins TRBV4-1 to TRBJ2-3; D not certain. The CDR3 contains 14 residues. The V end was cut by 4 bases, the J end by 3 bases, with 11 bases between. Germline V gives CDR1 MGHRA, CDR2 YSYEKL.

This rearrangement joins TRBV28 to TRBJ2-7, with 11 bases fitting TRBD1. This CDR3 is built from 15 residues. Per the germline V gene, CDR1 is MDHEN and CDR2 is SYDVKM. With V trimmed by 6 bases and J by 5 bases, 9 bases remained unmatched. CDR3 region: CASSGTGGPLDEQYF. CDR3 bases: TGTGCCAGCAGCGGGACAGGGGGACCCCTCGACGAGCAGTACTTC. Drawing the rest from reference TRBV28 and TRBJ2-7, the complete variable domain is DVKVTQSSRYLVKRTGEKVFLECVQDMDHENMFWYRQDPGLGLRLIYFSYDVKMKEKGDIPEGYSVSREKKERFSLILESASTNQTSMYLCASSGTGGPLDEQYFGPGTRLTVT.